The 7 T cell receptor beta chains in this list originate from one sample, sequenced in a study of blood T cell repertoires in COVID-19. Libraries were prepared by immunoSEQ multiplex PCR; TCRdb keeps only in-frame clonotypes and omits some of them. This sample has 140,000 or so clones, with about four fifths found just once. Specimen: peripheral blood. These receptors all stem from a woman between 70 and 85 years old with COVID-19, enrolled during active disease.

This chain links TRBV15 with TRBJ1-1; D possibly corresponds to TRBD1 (6 bases). V lost 1 base, J lost 1 base, and 13 bases lay in between. This CDR3 is built from 16 residues. Germline CDR1 is LNHNV and CDR2 is YYDKDF (reference sequence). The CDR3 is CATSRVPRDTNTEAFF. The DNA for the CDR3 is TGTGCCACCAGCAGAGTCCCCCGGGACACGAACACTGAAGCTTTCTTT.

J is TRBJ2-5 and V is TRBV7-6; 12 nucleotides agree with TRBD2. CDR3 length equals 16 residues. V gave up 2 bases and J gave up 3 bases; unmatched junction bases: 4. Germline CDR1 is SGHVS and CDR2 is FNYEAQ. The CDR3 DNA follows: TGTGCCAGCAGCTTATCCCCTAGCGGGGGGGAAGAGACCCAGTACTTC. Translated: CASSLSPSGGEETQYF. The full variable domain, completed using reference TRBV7-6 and TRBJ2-5, is GAGVSQSPRYKVTKRGQDVALRCDPISGHVSLYWYRQALGQGPEFLTYFNYEAQQDKSGLPNDRFSAERPEGSISTLTIQRTEQRDSAMYRCASSLSPSGGEETQYFGPGTRLLVL.

The chain joins TRBV29-1 to TRBJ2-1; 12 bases are a match to TRBD2. CDR1 is SQVTM, CDR2 ANQGSEA, per germline. The CDR3 is 14 amino acids. V lost 6 bases to trimming and J lost 7 bases; unmatched junction nucleotides: 7. The CDR3 DNA reads TGCAGCGTCCACGGACTAGCGGGGTTAAATGAGCAGTTCTTC. As protein: CSVHGLAGLNEQFF.

CDR3 loop: CASSYLGEGANEQFF. The CDR3 nucleotides are TGCGCCAGCAGCTACCTAGGCGAGGGGGCCAATGAGCAGTTCTTC. The chain joins TRBV4-3 to TRBJ2-1; 7 nucleotides line up with TRBD1. Germline CDR1 reads LGHNA; CDR2 reads YSLEER. J gave up 6 bases and V 5 bases, and 10 bases lay outside the gene matches. The CDR3 sequence is 15 residues long.

The rearrangement joins TRBV10-3 to TRBJ2-5; a weak D match, TRBD2 (5 bases). The CDR3 is 12 residues long. The V gene's germline CDR1 is ENHRY and CDR2 SYGVKD. V shed 2 bases and J shed 10 bases, with 11 bases lying between them. The CDR3 is CAISEALVNQYF. CDR3 DNA: TGTGCCATCAGTGAGGCACTAGTGAACCAGTACTTC.

In its sample, this clone was seen a few times. The chain recombines TRBV6-5 with TRBJ1-2; no definite D call. The V end was cut by 7 bases, the J end by 6 bases, with 15 bases between. Germline loops: CDR1 MNHEY, CDR2 SVGAGI. The CDR3 consists of 13 residues. The CDR3 DNA follows: TGTGCCAGCACCAACACCCCGCTCAATGGCTACACCTTC. This encodes CASTNTPLNGYTF.

V usage is TRBV19 and J usage is TRBJ2-5, with unresolved D. V was trimmed by 7 bases and J by 2 bases, leaving 14 bases between them. The length of the CDR3 is 14 residues. Germline values: CDR1 LNHDA, CDR2 SQIVND (reference sequence). The CDR3 reads CASTPSWQQETQYF. The CDR3 bases are TGTGCCAGTACCCCGTCGTGGCAGCAAGAGACCCAGTACTTC.